The 23 T cell receptor beta chains presented below share a single source sample, sequenced in a study of blood T cell repertoires in COVID-19. This table comes from immunoSEQ multiplex PCR, and its TCRdb copy is limited to in-frame clones, with some not included. The sample contains some 350,000 clones, 75% to 90% of which appear only once. The sequenced sample was PBMCs or T cells enriched from blood (not recorded which). The receptors originated from a young man who had recovered from COVID-19.

This sequence joins TRBV25-1 and TRBJ2-1; 15 nucleotides align to TRBD2. The CDR3 is 16 amino acids. Germline V CDR1 and CDR2: MGHDK, SYGVNS. The ends lost 3 bases at V and 9 bases at J; junction bases unmatched: 6. This CDR3 reads CASSDTGLAGGSEQFF. In DNA, the CDR3 is TGTGCCAGCAGTGACACGGGACTAGCGGGAGGTAGTGAGCAGTTCTTC.

This clone is a singleton in its sample. This rearrangement joins TRBV3-1 (or the pseudogene TRBV3-2) to TRBJ1-2; 9 positions agree with TRBD1. V gave up 5 bases and J gave up 3 bases; unmatched junction bases: 7. Germline CDR1 and CDR2: LGHDT and YNNKEL (reference sequence). The CDR3 runs to 15 residues. The CDR3 region has the DNA TGTGCCAGCAGCTCCGGGACAGGGCGCTACTATGGCTACACCTTC. The encoded protein is CASSSGTGRYYGYTF.

The J gene is TRBJ2-3, the V gene TRBV7-2; D possibly corresponds to TRBD2 (6 bases). The CDR3 is made up of 15 amino acids. The germline CDR1 and CDR2 sequences are SGHTA and FQGNSA. Trimming removed 6 bases from V and 0 bases from J, with 13 bases in between. In nucleotides, the CDR3 is TGTGCCAGCAGAGAATTAGCGGCTAGCACAGATACGCAGTATTTT. This translates into CASRELAASTDTQYF.

The V call is TRBV27, the J call TRBJ2-6; D possibly corresponds to TRBD1 (6 bases). The CDR3 is 14 amino acids. Germline V gene lookup returns CDR1 MNHEY and CDR2 SMNVEV (reference sequence). The germline V and J ends were trimmed by 9 bases and 1 base, with 10 bases remaining between them. The CDR3 spells CASTGHSGANVLTF. As DNA, the CDR3 is TGTGCCAGTACAGGGCATTCTGGGGCCAACGTCCTGACTTTC.

The gene calls are TRBV11-2 and TRBJ2-5; 10 nucleotides match TRBD1. The germline CDR1 and CDR2 sequences are SGHAT and FQNNGV. The CDR3 has 17 residues. The J segment lost 3 bases and the V segment lost 5 bases, leaving 12 bases of the junction unmatched. The CDR3, as DNA: TGTGCCAGCAGCCCCCATCAAACGGGACAGGGGAAAGAGACCCAGTACTTC. Its translation is CASSPHQTGQGKETQYF.

V usage is TRBV18 and J usage is TRBJ2-2; possibly TRBD1 for D (5 bases). V lost 4 bases and J lost 6, with 12 bases in between. This CDR3 spans 14 amino acids. From germline, CDR1 is KGHSH and CDR2 LQKENI. This CDR3 reads CASSRDSGAGELFF. Here the CDR3 DNA reads TGTGCCAGCTCACGTGACAGTGGTGCCGGGGAGCTGTTTTTT.

The chain carries TRBV7-9 and TRBJ1-1, with TRBD1 matching 10 bases. CDR1 and CDR2 (germline): SEHNR, FQNEAQ (reference sequence). This CDR3 comprises 17 residues. V lost 5 bases and J lost 13; bases outside the gene matches: 22. CDR3 coding DNA: TGTGCCAGCAGCCCAACCCTTAAATGGACAGGGGGAATCAGGGGTTTCTTT. Amino acid sequence: CASSPTLKWTGGIRGFF. The complete variable domain, with remaining parts taken from reference TRBV7-9 and TRBJ1-1, reads DTGVSQNPRHKITKRGQNVTFRCDPISEHNRLYWYRQTLGQGPEFLTYFQNEAQLEKSRLLSDRFSAERPKGSFSTLEIQRTEQGDSAMYLCASSPTLKWTGGIRGFFGQGTRLTVV.

V and J are TRBV7-8 and TRBJ2-1, with 8 bases aligning to TRBD2. V lost 5 bases, J lost 9 bases, and 6 bases stayed unmatched. The CDR3 loop spans 13 amino acids. Germline lookup yields CDR1 SGHVS and CDR2 FQNEAQ. DNA for the CDR3: TGTGCCAGCAGCCCGGGGGGGGGAGGTGAGCAGTTCTTC. Its protein is CASSPGGGGEQFF.

The V call is TRBV9, the J call TRBJ2-1; weak D call: TRBD1 (5 bases). The V and J ends lost 7 bases and 10 bases respectively, with 24 bases between them. Germline lookup yields CDR1 SGDLS and CDR2 YYNGEE. The CDR3 is 15 residues long. The CDR3 sequence: CASSRGGVNEWEQFF. CDR3 DNA sequence: TGTGCCAGCTCAAGGGGCGGCGTGAACGAGTGGGAGCAGTTCTTC.

The chain has TRBV2 and TRBJ1-2; no firm D call. This CDR3 contains 13 residues. The V end was cut by 8 bases, the J end by 7 bases, with 17 bases between. Germline loops: CDR1 SNHLY, CDR2 FYNNEI. The CDR3, as DNA: TGTGCCAGCCGTATTAGTGGGCTTTCTGGCTACACCTTC. Protein sequence: CASRISGLSGYTF.

The CDR3 nucleotides are TGTGCCAGCAGCCGGCGACAGGGGCACGATGGCTACACCTTC. It specifies CASSRRQGHDGYTF. This chain uses TRBV3-1 (or the pseudogene TRBV3-2) with TRBJ1-2; 8 bases fit TRBD1. This CDR3 region has 14 residues. With 4 bases clipped from V and 6 bases from J, the junction kept 7 bases outside the gene matches. The germline V gene encodes CDR1 LGHDT and CDR2 YNNKEL (reference sequence).

J is TRBJ2-1 and V is TRBV6-6; 13 positions match TRBD2. Looked up from germline, CDR1 is MNHNY and CDR2 is SVGAGI (reference sequence). The V gene end was trimmed by 7 bases and the J gene end by 6 bases; junction bases not matched to a gene: 9. CDR3 length: 16 residues. The DNA for the CDR3 is TGTGCCAGCAACCTAAGGACTAGCGGGAGACCCAATGAGCAGTTCTTC. This encodes CASNLRTSGRPNEQFF.

The chain uses TRBV9 and TRBJ2-5; 8 nucleotides agree with TRBD2. The CDR3 spans 15 residues. Germline values: CDR1 SGDLS, CDR2 YYNGEE. V gave up 0 bases and J gave up 5 bases; unmatched junction bases: 6. The CDR3 region is CASSVAGGPWETQYF. For the CDR3, the DNA is TGTGCCAGCAGCGTAGCGGGAGGGCCCTGGGAGACCCAGTACTTC.

The chain links TRBV14 to TRBJ1-3; 7 bases fit TRBD1. From germline, CDR1 is SGHDN and CDR2 FVKESK. Trimming took 5 bases from V and 1 from J; bases not matched to a gene: 5. CDR3 length: 15 amino acids. The CDR3 region is CASSDNRGSGNTIYF. In nucleotides, the CDR3 is TGTGCCAGCAGCGATAACAGGGGATCTGGAAACACCATATATTTT. The variable domain in full, completed from reference TRBV14 and TRBJ1-3, reads EAGVTQFPSHSVIEKGQTVTLRCDPISGHDNLYWYRRVMGKEIKFLLHFVKESKQDESGMPNNRFLAERTGGTYSTLKVQPAELEDSGVYFCASSDNRGSGNTIYFGEGSWLTVV.

V and J are TRBV11-2 and TRBJ2-1, with 7 nucleotides matching TRBD1. The CDR3 loop spans 15 amino acids. V lost 3 bases, J lost 4 bases, and 6 bases stayed unmatched. Germline loops: CDR1 SGHAT, CDR2 FQNNGV. The CDR3 reads CASSFMQGEYNEQFF. The CDR3, as DNA: TGTGCCAGCAGCTTCATGCAGGGGGAATACAATGAGCAGTTCTTC.

CDR3 residues: CASAGQGSVDEQYF. The CDR3 DNA reads as TGCGCCAGCGCGGGACAGGGGTCAGTGGACGAGCAGTACTTC. This rearrangement joins TRBV5-1 to TRBJ2-7; 10 bases are a match to TRBD1. The V gene's germline CDR1 is SGHRS and CDR2 YFSETQ. This CDR3 region has 14 residues. V gave up 7 bases and J gave up 5 bases; unmatched junction bases: 9.

Points on this clone: The same CDR3 also results from other DNA sequences found in this sample. The rearrangement joins TRBV28 to TRBJ2-1, with TRBD2 matching over 7 bases. The trim removed 2 bases at V and 1 base at J, leaving 2 bases unmatched. The CDR3 runs 15 residues. Germline CDR1 MDHEN, CDR2 SYDVKM. DNA for the CDR3: TGTGCCAGCAGTTTAGGCGGGAGTTCCTACAATGAGCAGTTCTTC. It encodes CASSLGGSSYNEQFF. Variable domain in full (rest from reference TRBV28 and TRBJ2-1): DVKVTQSSRYLVKRTGEKVFLECVQDMDHENMFWYRQDPGLGLRLIYFSYDVKMKEKGDIPEGYSVSREKKERFSLILESASTNQTSMYLCASSLGGSSYNEQFFGPGTRLTVL.

The gene calls are TRBV21-1 and TRBJ1-1; the table gives TRBD1 as D, unverified against the DNA. TRBV21-1 is a known pseudogene. The CDR3 covers 16 residues. This CDR3 is CASSKEERTGIDEAFF. CDR3 nucleotides: TGTGCCAGCAGCAAAGAGGAGCGGACAGGGATAGATGAAGCTTTCTTT.

The gene calls are TRBV9 and TRBJ1-1, with TRBD1 as a possible D gene (6 bases). There are 16 residues in the CDR3. CDR1 is SGDLS and CDR2 is YYNGEE in the germline V gene. V lost 3 bases and J lost 10, with 25 bases in between. This CDR3 reads CASSAGEGTTKSPAFF. The CDR3 nucleotides read TGTGCCAGCAGCGCGGGGGAGGGGACAACTAAGAGCCCAGCTTTCTTT.

The chain's CDR3 is CASSSSPGTALGGYTF. Here the CDR3 DNA reads TGTGCCAGCAGCTCATCCCCCGGGACAGCTCTAGGTGGCTACACCTTC. The rearrangement uses TRBV7-3 and TRBJ1-2; 7 nucleotides agree with TRBD1. The CDR3 sequence is 16 residues long. J was trimmed by 7 bases and V by 4 bases; bases with no gene match: 15. The germline gives CDR1 SGHTA, CDR2 FQGTGA.

V gene TRBV9 combines with J gene TRBJ2-3, with 8 nucleotides matching TRBD1. The CDR3 extends over 16 amino acids. In germline, CDR1 is SGDLS, CDR2 YYNGEE. Losses at the gene ends were 3 bases for V and 2 bases for J; bases not matched to a gene: 8. In DNA, the CDR3 is TGTGCCAGCAGCGACTCCCTCCAGGGGGCCACAGATACGCAGTATTTT. Protein: CASSDSLQGATDTQYF.

J is TRBJ1-1 and V is TRBV7-2; weak D call: TRBD1 (6 bases). Germline V gives CDR1 SGHTA, CDR2 FQGNSA. The CDR3 covers 14 residues. Deletions cut 5 bases from V and 7 bases from J, with 17 bases between. The CDR3 sequence: CASSGTYRAGEAFF. The CDR3 DNA reads TGTGCCAGCAGCGGCACTTACAGGGCGGGTGAAGCTTTCTTT.

The V gene is TRBV19, the J gene TRBJ1-5; 8 bases fit TRBD1. V was pared by 3 bases and J by 2 bases, with 12 bases of the junction left unmatched. Germline V gene data show CDR1 as LNHDA and CDR2 as SQIVND (reference sequence). CDR3 length: 18 amino acids. The CDR3 DNA reads as TGTGCCAGTAGTATTCCCCCTCCAGGGGGCTTCGGCAATCAGCCCCAGCATTTT. Translating gives CASSIPPPGGFGNQPQHF.